What follows are 19 T cell receptor beta chains derived from one specimen sequenced in a study of T cell responses to AZD1222 COVID-19 vaccine. TCRdb's table, derived via immunoSEQ multiplex PCR, lists solely in-frame clones and lacks some. The table lists some 86,000 clones, 88% of them singletons, with 6.9% in the top ten. Here the sequenced sample was peripheral blood, taken 28 days after the second AZD1222 dose. These receptor sequences come from an adult who received the AZD1222 COVID-19 vaccine.

There are a few counts of this clone. This chain connects TRBV3-1 (or the pseudogene TRBV3-2) to TRBJ2-1; 8 bases are shared with TRBD1. V lost 0 bases to trimming and J lost 6 bases; unmatched junction nucleotides: 1. The length of the CDR3 is 14 residues. Germline-derived CDR1 and CDR2 are LGHDT and YNNKEL (reference sequence). The chain's CDR3 is CASSQDRGRNEQFF. The CDR3 nucleotides are TGTGCCAGCAGCCAAGACAGGGGGCGCAATGAGCAGTTCTTC.

The chain couples TRBV5-6 to TRBJ1-3; D not resolved. CDR1 SGHDT and CDR2 YYEEEE come from the germline V gene. V lost 3 bases to trimming and J lost 1 base, with 8 bases between them. The CDR3 spans 14 residues. The CDR3 loop reads CASSWRVSGNTIYF. In DNA form, the CDR3 reads TGTGCCAGCAGCTGGAGGGTATCTGGAAACACCATATATTTT.

This clone came up once. The chain recombines TRBV2 with TRBJ1-5; 8 nucleotides agree with TRBD1. Germline V gives CDR1 SNHLY, CDR2 FYNNEI. The V segment lost 7 bases and the J segment 2 bases; nucleotides outside the gene matches: 10. The CDR3 covers 16 residues. CDR3 nucleotide sequence: TGTGCCAGCAACCTTGGACAGGGTGCGGGCAATCAGCCCCAGCATTTT. This gives the protein CASNLGQGAGNQPQHF.

V usage is TRBV5-6 and J usage is TRBJ1-5, with D maybe TRBD1 (5 bases). This CDR3 has 18 amino acids. V was clipped by 4 bases and J by 0 bases, with 20 bases between them. CDR1 is SGHDT, CDR2 YYEEEE, per germline. Written as DNA, the CDR3 is TGTGCCAGCAGCCAACCGCCCCCAGGGCCTAATAGCAATCAGCCCCAGCATTTT. Its translation is CASSQPPPGPNSNQPQHF.

The chain recombines TRBV9 with TRBJ2-3; tentatively, D is TRBD1 (6 bases). Germline CDR1 SGDLS, CDR2 YYNGEE. V dropped 0 bases and J dropped 1 base, with 12 bases sitting between them. The CDR3 is made up of 16 amino acids. The CDR3 is CASSVDLGAGTDTQYF. The CDR3 nucleotides are TGTGCCAGCAGCGTAGATCTGGGGGCGGGCACAGATACGCAGTATTTT.

This chain connects TRBV7-9 to TRBJ1-5; TRBD1 might be the D (5 bases). Germline CDR1 and CDR2: SEHNR and FQNEAQ (reference sequence). Trimming shortened V by 6 bases and J by 4 bases, and 7 bases separated the two germline ends. This CDR3 spans 12 amino acids. CDR3 nucleotides: TGTGCCAGCAGTGGGGGGAATCAGCCCCAGCATTTT. The encoded protein is CASSGGNQPQHF.

The genes are TRBV3-1 (or the pseudogene TRBV3-2) and TRBJ2-7, with 8 bases identical to TRBD1. V lost 1 base to trimming and J lost 4 bases; unmatched junction nucleotides: 18. CDR1 and CDR2 from the germline V gene are LGHDT and YNNKEL (reference sequence). The CDR3 contains 19 residues. The CDR3 protein is CASSQVIKAPGQDPYEQYF. The DNA for the CDR3 is TGTGCCAGCAGCCAAGTCATTAAAGCACCGGGACAGGATCCATACGAGCAGTACTTC.

Only one count was recorded for this clone. The rearrangement uses TRBV3-1 (or the pseudogene TRBV3-2) and TRBJ1-1, with D unresolved. V lost 1 base, J lost 10 bases, and 10 bases lay in between. This CDR3 is built from 12 residues. Germline CDR1 and CDR2: LGHDT and YNNKEL (reference sequence). CDR3 sequence: CASSQGELTAFF. CDR3 DNA: TGTGCCAGCAGCCAAGGGGAGTTGACAGCTTTCTTT.

This clone came up a few times. V usage is TRBV28 and J usage is TRBJ2-7; 10 bases match TRBD2. The ends lost 4 bases at V and 7 bases at J; junction bases unmatched: 7. CDR1 is MDHEN, CDR2 SYDVKM, per germline. The CDR3 runs to 14 residues. The CDR3 loop is CASSSPGLAAEQYF. The CDR3 region has the DNA TGTGCCAGCAGTTCACCCGGACTAGCGGCAGAGCAGTACTTC.

V is TRBV12-2 and J is TRBJ1-6; whether TRBD1, the table's D call, matches the DNA was not checked. TRBV12-2 is designated a pseudogene. This CDR3 is 13 amino acids long. CDR3 in amino acids: CASRLVRHIALHF. The CDR3 bases are TGTGCAAGTCGCTTAGTTAGACATATAGCCCTCCACTTT.

J is TRBJ1-2 and V is TRBV5-1; 10 bases agree with TRBD1. Germline CDR1 reads SGHRS; CDR2 reads YFSETQ. The CDR3 contains 15 residues. With V trimmed by 7 bases and J by 9 bases, 15 bases remained unmatched. This CDR3 is CASRRTGTGVDSYTF. In nucleotides, the CDR3 is TGCGCCAGCCGACGTACCGGGACAGGGGTCGATAGCTACACCTTC.

The rearrangement uses TRBV19 and TRBJ2-3; tentatively, D is TRBD1 or TRBD2 (6 bases each). From germline, CDR1 is LNHDA and CDR2 SQIVND (reference sequence). The CDR3 runs to 16 residues. V shed 1 base and J shed 2 bases, with 13 bases lying between them. The CDR3 loop is CASSIVGGRATDTQYF. CDR3 DNA sequence: TGTGCCAGTAGTATAGTTGGGGGGCGTGCCACAGATACGCAGTATTTT.

The gene calls are TRBV27 and TRBJ2-1, with 14 bases fitting TRBD2. This CDR3 comprises 17 residues. Germline V CDR1 and CDR2: MNHEY, SMNVEV (reference sequence). The trim removed 6 bases at V and 7 bases at J, leaving 11 bases unmatched. The CDR3 DNA reads as TGTGCCAGCAGCAGGACTAGCGGGAGGAGGTTGTCGAATGAGCAGTTCTTC. It specifies CASSRTSGRRLSNEQFF.

The gene calls are TRBV30 and TRBJ2-2, with D unclear. The CDR3 is made up of 15 amino acids. Trimming took off 3 bases at V and 2 bases at J, with 13 bases between the two ends. Germline V lookup: CDR1 GTSNPN, CDR2 SVGIG (reference sequence). The chain's CDR3 is CAWSSQETNTGELFF. CDR3 nucleotide sequence: TGTGCCTGGAGCTCCCAAGAAACTAACACCGGGGAGCTGTTTTTT. Complete variable domain (other parts from reference TRBV30 and TRBJ2-2): SQTIHQWPATLVQPVGSPLSLECTVEGTSNPNLYWYRQAAGRGLQLLFYSVGIGQISSEVPQNLSASRPQDRQFILSSKKLLLSDSGFYLCAWSSQETNTGELFFGEGSRLTVL.

The J gene is TRBJ2-7, the V gene TRBV10-3; 11 positions agree with TRBD2. From germline, CDR1 is ENHRY and CDR2 SYGVKD. This CDR3 has 17 residues. After removal of 9 bases from V and 4 bases from J, the junction contained 17 bases not matched to a gene. The CDR3 spells CAIRDSSFRLAGYEQYF. The CDR3 region has the DNA TGTGCCATTCGGGACAGCAGTTTTAGACTAGCGGGGTACGAGCAGTACTTC.

This chain joins TRBV18 and TRBJ1-4; unclear D gene. Germline CDR1 KGHSH, CDR2 LQKENI. This CDR3 is 14 amino acids long. The germline V and J ends were trimmed by 6 bases and 3 bases, with 11 bases remaining between them. CDR3: CASSPPGANEKLFF. The CDR3 nucleotides are TGTGCCAGCTCTCCTCCGGGAGCTAATGAAAAACTGTTTTTT.

The chain links TRBV19 to TRBJ1-5; 9 bases map to TRBD1. Germline trimming cut 8 bases from V and 4 bases from J; bases unmatched to any gene: 6. CDR1 and CDR2 (germline): LNHDA, SQIVND (reference sequence). The length of the CDR3 is 14 residues. As DNA, the CDR3 is TGTGCCAGTGGAGGGACAGGGTGGAATCAGCCCCAGCATTTT. Its protein product is CASGGTGWNQPQHF.

This chain links TRBV7-2 with TRBJ2-4; D is uncertain. Per the germline V gene, CDR1 is SGHTA and CDR2 is FQGNSA. The CDR3 contains 14 residues. Trimming took 1 base from V and 1 from J, leaving 5 bases between them. The CDR3 coding sequence is TGTGCCAGCAGCTTAGAGGTGGCCAAAAACATTCAGTACTTC. It yields the protein CASSLEVAKNIQYF.

The chain recombines TRBV10-1 with TRBJ1-6, with a tentative D call TRBD1 (6 bases). V dropped 0 bases and J dropped 7 bases, with 10 bases sitting between them. This CDR3 is 15 amino acids long. Germline V lookup: CDR1 WNHNN, CDR2 SYGVQD (reference sequence). The CDR3 is CASSESRGTNSPLHF. The DNA of the CDR3 is TGCGCCAGCAGTGAGTCCAGGGGAACAAATTCACCCCTCCACTTT.